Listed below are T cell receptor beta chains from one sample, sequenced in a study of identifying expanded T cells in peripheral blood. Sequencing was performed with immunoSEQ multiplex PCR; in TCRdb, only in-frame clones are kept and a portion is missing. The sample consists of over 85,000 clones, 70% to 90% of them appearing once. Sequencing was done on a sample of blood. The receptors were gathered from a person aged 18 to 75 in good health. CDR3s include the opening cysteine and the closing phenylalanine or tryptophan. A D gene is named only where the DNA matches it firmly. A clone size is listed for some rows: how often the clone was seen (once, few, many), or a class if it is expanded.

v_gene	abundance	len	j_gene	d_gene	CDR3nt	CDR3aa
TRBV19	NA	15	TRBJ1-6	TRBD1	TGTGCCCGTAACCCCTGGACAGGACGAAATTCACCCCTCCACTTT	CARNPWTGRNSPLHF
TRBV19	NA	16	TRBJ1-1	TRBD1	TGTGCCAGTAGTATCGTCCTTGGACAGGGGGCCACTGAAGCTTTCTTT	CASSIVLGQGATEAFF
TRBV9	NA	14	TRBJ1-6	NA	TGTGCCAGCAGCGTAATGAGCTCTGATTCACCCCTCCACTTT	CASSVMSSDSPLHF
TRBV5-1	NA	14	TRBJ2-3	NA	TGCGCCAGCAGCTTATGGCGGGGCACAGATACGCAGTATTTT	CASSLWRGTDTQYF
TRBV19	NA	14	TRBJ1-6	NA	TGTGCCAGTACCCTTCGGGGGGATAATTCACCCCTCCACTTT	CASTLRGDNSPLHF
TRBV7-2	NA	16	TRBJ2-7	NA	TGTGCCAGCAGCTTAGTGGGCTCGACAGCCTCCTACGAGCAGTACTTC	CASSLVGSTASYEQYF
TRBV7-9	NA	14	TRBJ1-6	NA	TGTGCCAGCAGCATGGACAGTTACAATTCACCCCTCCACTTT	CASSMDSYNSPLHF
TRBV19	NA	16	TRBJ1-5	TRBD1	TGTGCCAGTACAACAGGGGGAGCTTGGGGCAATCAGCCCCAGCATTTT	CASTTGGAWGNQPQHF
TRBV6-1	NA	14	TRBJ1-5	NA	TGTGCCAGCAGCGGACAGCCTATCAATCAGCCCCAGCATTTT	CASSGQPINQPQHF
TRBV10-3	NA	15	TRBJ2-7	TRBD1	TGTGCCATCAGTGCAGGGACAGGGGGGACCTACGAGCAGTACTTC	CAISAGTGGTYEQYF
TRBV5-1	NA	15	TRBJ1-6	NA	TGCGCCACGTCTTGGGGGAGAGGTTATAATTCACCCCTCCACTTT	CATSWGRGYNSPLHF
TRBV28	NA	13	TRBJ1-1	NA	TGTGCCGGAAGGGACTCGGGACGGACTGAAGCTTTCTTT	CAGRDSGRTEAFF
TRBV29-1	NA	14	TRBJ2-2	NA	TGCAGCGTTGAAGAAAGCCCAGTCCCCGGGGAGCTGTTTTTT	CSVEESPVPGELFF
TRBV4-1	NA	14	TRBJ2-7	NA	TGCGCCAGCAGCCAAGATCTTGTATCCTACGAGCAGTACTTC	CASSQDLVSYEQYF
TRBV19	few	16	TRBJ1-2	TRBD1	TGTGCCAGTAGTAACCAGGGACAGGGGAGAAGTTATGGCTACACCTTC	CASSNQGQGRSYGYTF
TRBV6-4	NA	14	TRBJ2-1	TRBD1	TGTGCCAGCAGTGAACAGACAGGGAGTAATGAGCAGTTCTTC	CASSEQTGSNEQFF
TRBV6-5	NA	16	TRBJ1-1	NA	TGTGCCAGCAGTTACTCGACCGGCAGTATGAACACTGAAGCTTTCTTT	CASSYSTGSMNTEAFF
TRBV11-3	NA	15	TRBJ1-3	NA	TGTGCCAGCAGCAACGAGGCCTTCTCTGGAAACACCATATATTTT	CASSNEAFSGNTIYF
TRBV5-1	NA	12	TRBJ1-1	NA	TGCGCCAGCAGCTTGGGGGGCAGGGTGGCTTTCTTT	CASSLGGRVAFF
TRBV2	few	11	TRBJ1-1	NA	TGTGCCAGCAGGTTGAACACTGAAGCTTTCTTT	CASRLNTEAFF
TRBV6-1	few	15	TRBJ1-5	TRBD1	TGTGCCAGCGCCGAGATCGGGACAGACGAGCAGCCCCAGCATTTT	CASAEIGTDEQPQHF
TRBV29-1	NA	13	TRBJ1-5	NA	TGCAGCGTTGGGGGGTCAGGGACAACGGCCCAGCATTTT	CSVGGSGTTAQHF
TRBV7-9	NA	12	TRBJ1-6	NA	TGTGCCAGCAGCTTAGGCACATCACCCCTCCACTTT	CASSLGTSPLHF
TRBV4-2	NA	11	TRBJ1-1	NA	TGTGCCAGCAGCCAAGCGACTGAAGCTTTCTTT	CASSQATEAFF
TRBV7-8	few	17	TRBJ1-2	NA	TGTGCCAGCAGCTTAGGGGTCAGGGGACGTTCTAACTATGGCTACACCTTC	CASSLGVRGRSNYGYTF
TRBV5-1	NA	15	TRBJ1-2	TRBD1	TGCGCCAGCAGCTCGTTGACGGCTACAGGGGTTGGCTACACCTTC	CASSSLTATGVGYTF